The clone carrying this TCR beta chain was counted only a few times. The antigen remains unidentified. The source of the sample is a study of beta chain features in type 1 diabetes. V was shortened by 3 bases and J by 4 bases, with 16 bases between the two germline ends. The CDR3 sequence is 16 residues long. Germline V CDR1 and CDR2: LGHNA, YNFKEQ. The whole isolated RNA underwent reverse transcription, so sequencing captured expressed TCRB transcripts. Sequencing used immunoSEQ multiplex PCR; TCRdb keeps in-frame clones, though not all of them. Found here are 900,000 or so clones, under 20% of them singletons; the top ten hold around 0.02%. Study-level results: For patients, the naive, central memory and Treg TCRB repertoires appeared more alike than for healthy donors. There was a moderate but significant shortening of TCRB CDR3s in all four CD4+ subsets of Type 1 diabetes patients. PCR might preferentially amplify shorter templates, equally in patients and controls.

This TCR came from a woman aged 18-30 years in good health. Sequencing was done on a sample of naive CD4+ T cells from blood. This chain connects TRBV4-2 to TRBJ2-1; maybe TRBD2 (5 bases). The CDR3 sequence: CASSQAVRDGYNEQFF. In nucleotides, the CDR3 is TGTGCCAGCAGCCAGGCAGTCCGGGATGGGTACAATGAGCAGTTCTTC.